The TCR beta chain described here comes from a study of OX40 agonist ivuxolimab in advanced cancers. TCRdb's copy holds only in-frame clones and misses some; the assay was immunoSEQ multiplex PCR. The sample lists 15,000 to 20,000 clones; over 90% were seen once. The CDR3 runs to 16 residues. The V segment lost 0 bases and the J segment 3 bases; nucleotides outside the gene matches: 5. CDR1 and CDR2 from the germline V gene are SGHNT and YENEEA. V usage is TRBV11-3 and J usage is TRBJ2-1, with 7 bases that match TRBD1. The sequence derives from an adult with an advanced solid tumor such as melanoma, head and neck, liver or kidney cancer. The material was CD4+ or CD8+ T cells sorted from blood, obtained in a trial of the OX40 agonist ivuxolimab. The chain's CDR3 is CASSLEGGDFYNEQFF. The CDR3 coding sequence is TGTGCCAGCAGCTTAGAAGGGGGCGATTTCTACAATGAGCAGTTCTTC.